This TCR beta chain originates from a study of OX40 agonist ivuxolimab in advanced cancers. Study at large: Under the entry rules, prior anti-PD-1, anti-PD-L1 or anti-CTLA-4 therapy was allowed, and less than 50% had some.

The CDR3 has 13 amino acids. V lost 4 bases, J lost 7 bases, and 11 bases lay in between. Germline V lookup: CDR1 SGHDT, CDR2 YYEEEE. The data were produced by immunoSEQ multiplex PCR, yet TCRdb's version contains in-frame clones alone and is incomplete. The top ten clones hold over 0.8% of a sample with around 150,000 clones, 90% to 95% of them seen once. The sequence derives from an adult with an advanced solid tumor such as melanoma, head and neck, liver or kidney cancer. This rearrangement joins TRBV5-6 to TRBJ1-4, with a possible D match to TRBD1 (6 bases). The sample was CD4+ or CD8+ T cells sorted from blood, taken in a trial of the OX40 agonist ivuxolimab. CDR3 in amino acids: CASSRGRGEKLFF. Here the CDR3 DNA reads TGTGCCAGCAGCAGGGGGAGGGGTGAAAAACTGTTTTTT.